The rows below give T cell receptor beta chains drawn from one sample of a study of blood T cell repertoires in COVID-19. The table came from immunoSEQ multiplex PCR; TCRdb's copy has only in-frame clones and leaves some out. The data show about 320,000 clones, about nine tenths seen once. The sample was PBMCs or T cells enriched from blood (not recorded which). All receptors come from a man aged 55 to 70 who had recovered from COVID-19. Both conserved end residues are part of each CDR3. D genes are given only for firm matches. Rows give clone size only sometimes, using once, few, many, or a class for an expanded clone.

v_call	j_call	clone_size	d_call	cdr3_nt	cdr3_aa
TRBV5-1	TRBJ2-5	-	TRBD2	TGCGCCAGCAGCTGGGGAGGGGCGGCAGGTGAAGAGACCCAGTACTTC	CASSWGGAAGEETQYF
TRBV3-1/TRBV3-2	TRBJ2-1	-	-	TGTGCCAGCAGCCGCTCTAGCTCCTACAATGAGCAGTTCTTC	CASSRSSSYNEQFF
TRBV5-6	TRBJ1-2	-	TRBD1	TGTGCCAGCAGCTTGGAGGGGGCAGGTGGCTACACCTTC	CASSLEGAGGYTF
TRBV27	TRBJ1-5	-	TRBD1	TGTGCCAGCAGGGAGACCGGGACAGGGGTTTTTCGGTCTCAGCCCCAGCATTTT	CASRETGTGVFRSQPQHF
TRBV28	TRBJ2-7	-	-	TGTGCCAGCAGGCCGGGACTCGGGGGTGCGTACGAGCAGTACTTC	CASRPGLGGAYEQYF
TRBV7-9	TRBJ1-2	-	TRBD1	TGTGCCAGCAGCTTGTTCCGGGACAGGGGGCAGGGCTACACCTTC	CASSLFRDRGQGYTF
TRBV25-1	TRBJ2-7	-	-	TGTGCCAGCAGTCGGGGGTACTCCTACGAGCAGTACTTC	CASSRGYSYEQYF
TRBV9	TRBJ2-1	once	TRBD2	TGTGCCAGCAGCGGGGGACTAGCGGAACTCGGGAATGAGCAGTTCTTC	CASSGGLAELGNEQFF
TRBV20-1	TRBJ2-7	-	-	TGCAGTGCTAGGGGCAGCTACGAGCAGTACTTC	CSARGSYEQYF
TRBV7-3	TRBJ2-3	-	TRBD1	TGTGCCAGCAACCAAAAGGGACAGCGCACAGATACGCAGTATTTT	CASNQKGQRTDTQYF
TRBV5-8	TRBJ2-7	-	TRBD1	TGTGCCAGCAGCTTGACGGGGACAGGGCAATACGAGCAGTACTTC	CASSLTGTGQYEQYF
TRBV4-3	TRBJ2-7	once	-	TGCGCCAGCAGCCAAGATGGCAGGACATCCTACGAGCAGTACTTC	CASSQDGRTSYEQYF
TRBV5-6	TRBJ1-4	-	-	TGTGCCAGCAGCTTGGCAGGGACTAATGAAAAACTGTTTTTT	CASSLAGTNEKLFF
TRBV27	TRBJ2-1	few	TRBD1	TGTGCCAGCTTGACCGGGACAGGACGACACAATGAGCAGTTCTTC	CASLTGTGRHNEQFF
TRBV6-4	TRBJ2-3	-	-	TGTGCCAGCAGTGACGTCTGGCAGGCCCGGCGCACAGATACGCAGTATTTT	CASSDVWQARRTDTQYF
TRBV29-1	TRBJ1-2	-	-	TGCAGCGTTGATGCTCAGGGCCTTCCCCACTATGGCTACACCTTC	CSVDAQGLPHYGYTF
TRBV5-4	TRBJ2-1	-	TRBD2	TGTGCCAGCAGCTCTCGGACTAGCGCAGCCTACAATGAGCAGTTCTTC	CASSSRTSAAYNEQFF
TRBV2	TRBJ2-7	-	TRBD2	TGTGCCAGCAGTCGGGGGGGGACAAAGTCCTACGAGCAGTACTTC	CASSRGGTKSYEQYF
TRBV20-1	TRBJ2-1	-	-	TGCAGTGCGCCACCCAGCGATGAGCAGTTCTTC	CSAPPSDEQFF
TRBV19	TRBJ2-2	-	-	TGTGCCAGTAGTATAGCGGGAGTTTCGGGGGAGCTGTTTTTT	CASSIAGVSGELFF
TRBV2	TRBJ2-7	-	-	TGTGCCAGCAGTTATGTGGGAGGCGCCTACGAGCAGTACTTC	CASSYVGGAYEQYF
TRBV5-4	TRBJ1-1	-	-	TGTGCCAGCAGCTCGAGCTATAGCTACACTGAAGCTTTCTTT	CASSSSYSYTEAFF
TRBV5-1	TRBJ1-4	-	TRBD1	TGCGCCAGCAGCGACGACAGGGGGGATGAAAAACTGTTTTTT	CASSDDRGDEKLFF
TRBV5-4	TRBJ2-1	-	-	TGTGCCAGCAGCTTGGTTAGAGACAATGAGCAGTTCTTC	CASSLVRDNEQFF
TRBV30	TRBJ2-7	-	TRBD2	TGTGCCTGGAGTGTAAGGACCTCGGGGAGGGTAAAATACGAGCAGTACTTC	CAWSVRTSGRVKYEQYF
TRBV6-1	TRBJ1-2	once	-	TGTGCCAGCAGTGCCAGCTGGGGGCCGGGGGGATATGGCTACACCTTC	CASSASWGPGGYGYTF
TRBV18	TRBJ2-3	-	-	TGTGCCAGCTCACCGGGACTGACGAGCACAGATACGCAGTATTTT	CASSPGLTSTDTQYF
TRBV6-2/TRBV6-3	TRBJ2-7	-	-	TGTGCCAGCAGTTCCCGCGGGTTCGGGTTCTACGAGCAGTACTTC	CASSSRGFGFYEQYF
TRBV9	TRBJ2-1	-	-	TGTGCCAGCAGCGTAAGTTTGCGGCTAGGAAGAGGAGATGAGCAGTTCTTC	CASSVSLRLGRGDEQFF
TRBV14	TRBJ2-1	once	-	TGTGCCAGCAGCCAAGATTGGCAGGTCCCCTCCTACAATGAGCAGTTCTTC	CASSQDWQVPSYNEQFF
TRBV19	TRBJ1-4	-	TRBD1	TGTGCCAGTACCGGCGGACAGGGAGGTAATGAAAAACTGTTTTTT	CASTGGQGGNEKLFF
TRBV2	TRBJ1-5	few	-	TGTGCCAGCAGTGACAGAAAAAGCAATCAGCCCCAGCATTTT	CASSDRKSNQPQHF
TRBV3-1/TRBV3-2	TRBJ1-3	-	TRBD1	TGTGCCAGCAGCCATTGGGACAGGGGTGGAAACACCATATATTTT	CASSHWDRGGNTIYF
TRBV19	TRBJ1-2	-	-	TGTGCCAGTAGCTCGGACTATGGCTACACCTTC	CASSSDYGYTF
TRBV7-9	TRBJ2-1	-	TRBD2	TGTGCCAGCAGCACACTAGGACTAGCGGGATACAATGAGCAGTTCTTC	CASSTLGLAGYNEQFF
TRBV7-2	TRBJ1-4	-	TRBD1	TGTGCCAGCAGCCTCCGTACCGGGACAGGGAGAGAAAAACTGTTTTTT	CASSLRTGTGREKLFF
TRBV5-1	TRBJ2-7	-	TRBD1	TGCGCCAGCACTCCGGGACAGGGGAAAGACGAGCAGTACTTC	CASTPGQGKDEQYF
TRBV3-1/TRBV3-2	TRBJ2-3	-	TRBD2	TGTGCCAGCAGTCAGATAGGCCGAGGTAGCGGGGCAGATACGCAGTATTTT	CASSQIGRGSGADTQYF